This paragraph reports one T cell receptor beta chain. Its target is unknown. Described treatment: some 20 received Ad26.COV2.S at low or high dose, single or two shots; about 5 received placebo; per-sample allocation not given. Each sample was drawn 63 days after the first injection (of vaccine or placebo). The source of the sample is a study of Ad26.COV2.S vaccination and SARS-CoV-2 variants. Whole-study context: Ad26.COV2.S shots went into the muscle once or twice, 56 days apart. Study-level results: Reported findings describe substantial breadth in spike-specific CD8+ and CD4+ T cell responses following vaccination. Comparable non-spike TCR breadth was observed in vaccine and placebo recipients.

The assay was immunoSEQ multiplex PCR, and TCRdb's table has in-frame clones only and misses some. This table holds hundreds of thousands of clones, about 89% found once. V dropped 1 base and J dropped 5; count of bases not matched to a gene: 6. CDR1 is SEHNR, CDR2 FQNEAQ, per germline (reference sequence). CDR3 length equals 16 residues. The starting material was peripheral blood, obtained in a trial of Ad26.COV2.S vaccine versus placebo. The chain links TRBV7-9 to TRBJ2-3, with 10 nucleotides matching TRBD2. This receptor was identified in a person aged 18-60 years who received the Ad26.COV2.S COVID-19 vaccine or a placebo. DNA for the CDR3: TGTGCCAGCAGCTTAGTCCGGACTAGCGGAGAAGATACGCAGTATTTT. Encoded protein: CASSLVRTSGEDTQYF.